Shown below are 28 T cell receptor beta chains from a single sample sequenced in a study of T cells in Graves' hyperthyroidism and ophthalmopathy. Researchers amplified the TCR beta CDR3 regions from RNA transcripts. First-round RT-PCR targeting the TCR CDR3 was performed with the HTBI primer set. TCRdb passed the multiplex PCR reads through MiXCR, listing each CDR3 protein once. Here the sample spans hundreds of thousands of distinct CDR3 sequences, around 15% being singletons. Input material: blood. These receptor sequences come from a woman aged 18-29 years with Graves' hyperthyroidism.

Remarks on this clonotype: This could be a read error, since a much larger clone is one nucleotide away. The chain uses TRBV3-1 and TRBJ1-1; a possible D gene is TRBD1 (5 bases). The CDR3 length is 12 residues. V dropped 4 bases and J dropped 10 bases, with 13 bases sitting between them. CDR1 LGHDT and CDR2 YNNKEL come from the germline V gene (reference sequence). The CDR3 DNA reads TGTGCCAGCAGCCGGCAGGGTGCTGGAGCTTTCTTT. Its protein is CASSRQGAGAFF.

The table lists this clonotype with a few counts. The V and J genes are TRBV30 and TRBJ1-5; D call uncertain. CDR1 and CDR2 from the germline V gene are GTSNPN and SVGIG (reference sequence). This CDR3 contains 11 residues. The V gene lost 1 base and the J gene lost 11 bases, with 9 bases spanning the gap. The CDR3 DNA reads as TGTGCCTGGAGTGACCGGACGGCCCAGCATTTT. Translation gives CAWSDRTAQHF.

J is TRBJ2-6 and V is TRBV27; D gene ambiguous. Trimming took 1 base from V and 0 from J, leaving 1 base between them. CDR3 size: 14 residues. Per germline, CDR1 MNHEY and CDR2 SMNVEV (reference sequence). The CDR3 is CASSLYSGANVLTF. The CDR3 bases are TGTGCCAGCAGTTTATACTCTGGGGCCAACGTCCTGACTTTC. The whole variable domain, filled in from reference TRBV27 and TRBJ2-6, reads EAQVTQNPRYLITVTGKKLTVTCSQNMNHEYMSWYRQDPGLGLRQIYYSMNVEVTDKGDVPEGYKVSRKEKRNFPLILESPSPNQTSLYFCASSLYSGANVLTFGAGSRLTVL.

This clonotype was observed many times. The chain links TRBV2 to TRBJ2-1; 14 bases are a match to TRBD2. J was trimmed by 9 bases and V by 10 bases; bases with no gene match: 5. The CDR3 loop spans 13 amino acids. Germline CDR1 reads SNHLY; CDR2 reads FYNNEI. CDR3 protein: CATTGLAGGEQFF. The CDR3 region has the DNA TGTGCCACCACTGGACTAGCGGGAGGTGAGCAGTTCTTC.

In this sample, this clonotype turned up a few times. V usage is TRBV7-9 and J usage is TRBJ2-4; D unresolved. This CDR3 is built from 12 residues. Germline V CDR1 and CDR2: SEHNR, FQNEAQ (reference sequence). The V end lost 7 bases, the J end lost 5 bases, and 9 bases lay between the germline ends. For the CDR3, the DNA is TGTGCCAGCACGGAATGGGAAAACATTCAGTACTTC. Translation: CASTEWENIQYF.

A few counts support this clonotype. The chain recombines TRBV4-1 with TRBJ2-1; D is undetermined. The CDR3 sequence is 15 residues long. Per the germline V gene, CDR1 is MGHRA and CDR2 is YSYEKL. V was shortened by 0 bases and J by 4 bases, with 10 bases between the two germline ends. This CDR3 is CASSQDFREYNEQFF. The CDR3 DNA follows: TGCGCCAGCAGCCAAGATTTTAGAGAATACAATGAGCAGTTCTTC.

The V gene is TRBV4-3, the J gene TRBJ1-1, with 11 bases that match TRBD1. There are 18 residues in the CDR3. V gave up 0 bases and J gave up 4 bases; unmatched junction bases: 10. CDR1 LGHNA and CDR2 YSLEER come from the germline V gene. CDR3 DNA sequence: TGCGCCAGCAGCCAAGATTATCGTCCGGGACAGGGGGTCACTGAAGCTTTCTTT. This sequence encodes CASSQDYRPGQGVTEAFF.

About this clonotype itself: A much larger clone differs from this one at a single base, so this may be a read error. V usage is TRBV6-1 and J usage is TRBJ1-5, with D unclear. The CDR3 is 11 amino acids. Trimming shortened V by 3 bases and J by 12 bases, and 9 bases separated the two germline ends. Germline V CDR1 and CDR2: MNHNS, SASEGT. This CDR3 is CASSDILIQHF. CDR3 DNA: TGTGCCAGCAGTGATATTCTGATCCAGCATTTT.

This chain connects TRBV24-1 to TRBJ2-1; 9 bases are shared with TRBD1. CDR3 size: 16 residues. Germline-derived CDR1 and CDR2 are KGHDR and SFDVKD. V lost 3 bases and J lost 12; bases outside the gene matches: 14. The CDR3 sequence is CATSDVAGQGTSRQFF. The CDR3 DNA reads as TGTGCCACCAGTGATGTGGCGGGACAGGGTACTAGTCGGCAGTTCTTC.

This clonotype was observed many times. This sequence joins TRBV7-8 and TRBJ2-7; 9 positions agree with TRBD1. CDR1 is SGHVS, CDR2 FQNEAQ, per germline. The CDR3 spans 16 residues. V shed 1 base, J shed 3 bases, and the junction held 7 bases outside the gene matches. CDR3 sequence reads: CASSLGVQGAGYEQYF. CDR3 sequence (DNA): TGTGCCAGCAGCTTAGGGGTACAGGGGGCGGGCTACGAGCAGTACTTC.

This chain links TRBV27 with TRBJ2-2, with D unclear. Germline values: CDR1 MNHEY, CDR2 SMNVEV (reference sequence). The ends were cut back, 8 bases at V and 7 bases at J, with 11 bases in the middle. The CDR3 is made up of 12 amino acids. This CDR3 is CASGPVGGELFF. CDR3 bases: TGTGCCAGCGGCCCAGTAGGCGGGGAGCTGTTTTTT.

As regards this clonotype: A much more abundant neighbour one base away suggests this may be a read error. The CDR3 does not end in the conserved phenylalanine or tryptophan, so this is likely a read error. The V call is TRBV20-1, the J call TRBJ2-7, with TRBD1 as a possible D gene (6 bases). Trimming took off 5 bases at V and 3 bases at J, with 11 bases between the two ends. The germline CDR1 and CDR2 sequences are DFQATT and SNEGSKA (reference sequence). The CDR3 contains 12 residues. The CDR3 DNA reads as TGCAGTGCTCGGACAGTATACTACGAGCAGTACTTA. As protein: CSARTVYYEQYL.

This chain uses TRBV6-1 with TRBJ1-5; a weak D match, TRBD1 (5 bases). CDR1 is MNHNS and CDR2 is SASEGT in the germline V gene. Trimming pared 6 bases from V and 0 bases from J, leaving 15 bases between. This CDR3 has 16 amino acids. CDR3 nucleotides: TGTGCCAGCAGCCGAAGACAGTCTTATAGCAATCAGCCCCAGCATTTT. It translates to CASSRRQSYSNQPQHF.

This clonotype has at least ten counts. This chain uses TRBV7-9 with TRBJ2-7; tentative D call: TRBD1 (5 bases). The CDR3 runs 15 residues. The germline gives CDR1 SEHNR, CDR2 FQNEAQ (reference sequence). The ends were cut back, 2 bases at V and 6 bases at J, with 17 bases in the middle. The CDR3 is CASSLLGPGRIEQYF. As DNA, the CDR3 is TGTGCCAGCAGCTTATTAGGTCCAGGGCGAATCGAGCAGTACTTC.

This clonotype was observed many times. V and J are TRBV19 and TRBJ1-1; D uncertain. The germline V and J ends were trimmed by 2 bases and 1 base, with 11 bases remaining between them. The germline V gene encodes CDR1 LNHDA and CDR2 SQIVND (reference sequence). The CDR3 sequence is 15 residues long. CDR3 nucleotides: TGTGCCAGTAGTATAATGCCCGGGAGGAACACTGAAGCTTTCTTT. Translated: CASSIMPGRNTEAFF.

This clonotype has ten or more counts. The chain joins TRBV28 to TRBJ2-7, with 11 positions matching TRBD1. The CDR3 is 18 amino acids. V lost 1 base to trimming and J lost 1 base; unmatched junction nucleotides: 9. In germline, CDR1 is MDHEN, CDR2 SYDVKM. CDR3 sequence reads: CASSLFSGTGGSSYEQYF. The CDR3 nucleotides are TGTGCCAGCAGTTTATTCTCCGGGACAGGGGGTTCATCCTACGAGCAGTACTTC.

The V and J genes are TRBV6-1 and TRBJ1-5, with D unresolved. There are 13 residues in the CDR3. The V end lost 4 bases, the J end lost 3 bases, and 7 bases lay between the germline ends. From germline, CDR1 is MNHNS and CDR2 SASEGT. The CDR3 loop reads CASSGQINQPQHF. The CDR3 DNA sequence: TGTGCCAGCAGTGGCCAAATCAATCAGCCCCAGCATTTT.

V usage is TRBV9 and J usage is TRBJ2-6; possibly TRBD1 for D (7 bases). V gave up 2 bases and J gave up 4 bases, with 19 bases separating them. The V gene's germline CDR1 is SGDLS and CDR2 YYNGEE. The CDR3 extends over 18 amino acids. This CDR3 is CASSVRDRAGSGANVLTF. The CDR3 DNA is TGTGCCAGCAGCGTGAGAGACAGGGCGGGATCAGGGGCCAACGTCCTGACTTTC.

The table lists this clonotype with many counts. The chain employs TRBV6-6 and TRBJ2-7; D not resolved. Germline V gives CDR1 MNHNY, CDR2 SVGAGI (reference sequence). Trimming cost V 2 bases and J 3 bases, with 5 bases left between them. CDR3 length: 12 amino acids. The CDR3 loop is CASSYQDYEQYF. The CDR3 bases are TGTGCCAGCAGTTACCAGGACTACGAGCAGTACTTC.

This clonotype was counted many times. The chain uses TRBV12-3 or TRBV12-4 and TRBJ2-7, with D perhaps matching TRBD1 (5 bases). V dropped 7 bases and J dropped 4 bases, with 17 bases sitting between them. The CDR3 covers 14 residues. Written as DNA, the CDR3 is TGTGCCAGCACCAAACCAGGGTCCCAATACGAGCAGTACTTC. Protein sequence: CASTKPGSQYEQYF.

V gene TRBV7-9 combines with J gene TRBJ1-1; D not certain. This CDR3 region has 15 residues. The V gene lost 1 base and the J gene lost 5 bases, with 14 bases spanning the gap. Germline V gene data show CDR1 as SEHNR and CDR2 as FQNEAQ (reference sequence). The CDR3 is CASSLEGSRQTEAFF. DNA for the CDR3: TGTGCCAGCAGCTTAGAAGGATCTAGACAAACTGAAGCTTTCTTT.

Many counts were recorded for this clonotype. This chain links TRBV11-2 with TRBJ1-1; D gene unclear. There are 11 residues in the CDR3. The germline V and J ends were trimmed by 4 bases and 9 bases, with 9 bases remaining between them. The germline V gene has CDR1 SGHAT and CDR2 FQNNGV. CDR3 protein: CASSSKTKAFF. For the CDR3, the DNA is TGTGCCAGCAGCTCTAAGACCAAAGCTTTCTTT.

This clonotype was seen at least ten times. The chain recombines TRBV5-1 with TRBJ2-3, with D possibly TRBD1 on 5 matching bases. The CDR3 consists of 15 residues. CDR1 is SGHRS, CDR2 YFSETQ, per germline. The V end was cut by 4 bases, the J end by 3 bases, with 15 bases between. Written as DNA, the CDR3 is TGCGCCAGCAGCGGCGTGGCAGGGCTTACAGATACGCAGTATTTT. This encodes CASSGVAGLTDTQYF.

Many counts were recorded for this clonotype. V usage is TRBV7-6 and J usage is TRBJ1-1; a weak D match, TRBD1 (5 bases). Germline-derived CDR1 and CDR2 are SGHVS and FNYEAQ. The CDR3 spans 14 residues. With 6 bases removed from V and 0 bases from J, the gap between germline ends came to 11 bases. For the CDR3, the DNA is TGTGCCAGCAGATCGGGGGGTTTGAACACTGAAGCTTTCTTT. It translates to CASRSGGLNTEAFF.

This clonotype was seen many times. J is TRBJ2-1 and V is TRBV7-3; the match to TRBD1 covers 7 bases. The CDR3 spans 15 residues. V lost 0 bases and J lost 4; bases outside the gene matches: 3. The germline CDR1 and CDR2 sequences are SGHTA and FQGTGA. The CDR3 reads CASSLTPTGYNEQFF. The CDR3 DNA reads TGTGCCAGCAGCTTAACGCCGACAGGGTACAATGAGCAGTTCTTC.

This clonotype was counted only a few times. This chain links TRBV30 with TRBJ2-5, with a possible D match to TRBD1 (6 bases). V lost 3 bases and J lost 3, with 14 bases in between. In germline, CDR1 is GTSNPN, CDR2 SVGIG (reference sequence). The CDR3 has 14 residues. The CDR3 spells CAWRSGHHEETQYF. As DNA, the CDR3 is TGTGCCTGGAGGTCGGGACATCACGAAGAGACCCAGTACTTC.

This clonotype was counted a few times. The chain recombines TRBV29-1 with TRBJ2-7, with D possibly matching TRBD1 (6 bases). V shed 4 bases and J shed 4 bases, with 17 bases lying between them. The length of the CDR3 is 14 residues. Germline CDR1 and CDR2: SQVTM and ANQGSEA. DNA for the CDR3: TGCAGCGTTGGCCAGGGCTTCGGGACATACGAGCAGTACTTC. Residues: CSVGQGFGTYEQYF.

The sample holds many counts of this clonotype. V and J are TRBV28 and TRBJ2-7; 7 bases agree with TRBD1. Germline values: CDR1 MDHEN, CDR2 SYDVKM. CDR3 length: 14 residues. Germline trimming cut 8 bases from V and 6 bases from J; bases unmatched to any gene: 13. CDR3 coding DNA: TGTGCCAGCCTCACCGGGACAGCGATGGGCGAGCAGTACTTC. Encoded protein: CASLTGTAMGEQYF.